This TCR beta chain was captured by sequencing in a study of T cells in Graves' hyperthyroidism and ophthalmopathy. Study results and caveats: By a 13 V-J model, ophthalmopathy was set apart from stable hyperthyroidism. Blood also contained most expanded thyroid clonotypes above 0.001.

The CDR3 spans 13 residues. Trimming took off 2 bases at V and 4 bases at J, with 8 bases between the two ends. In germline, CDR1 is SEHNR, CDR2 FQNEAQ (reference sequence). In the case of this clonotype: Its antigen is undetermined.

Amplified regions were TCR beta CDR3 sequences from RNA transcripts. HTBI primers were the set used in a first-round RT-PCR of the TCR CDR3. Via MiXCR, TCRdb re-called the multiplex PCR reads, giving one row per CDR3 protein. The sample lists roughly 530,000 distinct CDR3 sequences, 17% occurring once. Reasons for excluding patients were uncontrolled infection, other autoimmune disease, pregnancy or lactation. Thyroid ultrasound, orbital computed tomography, clinical symptoms, and serum thyroxine and TRAb underpinned diagnoses. Sequencing was done on a sample of blood. This sequence was found in a woman between 18 and 29 years old with Graves' ophthalmopathy. The chain links TRBV7-9 to TRBJ1-1; no firm D call. DNA for the CDR3: TGTGCCAGCAGCTTAAGTTCAGGCACTGAAGCTTTCTTT. This translates into CASSLSSGTEAFF.